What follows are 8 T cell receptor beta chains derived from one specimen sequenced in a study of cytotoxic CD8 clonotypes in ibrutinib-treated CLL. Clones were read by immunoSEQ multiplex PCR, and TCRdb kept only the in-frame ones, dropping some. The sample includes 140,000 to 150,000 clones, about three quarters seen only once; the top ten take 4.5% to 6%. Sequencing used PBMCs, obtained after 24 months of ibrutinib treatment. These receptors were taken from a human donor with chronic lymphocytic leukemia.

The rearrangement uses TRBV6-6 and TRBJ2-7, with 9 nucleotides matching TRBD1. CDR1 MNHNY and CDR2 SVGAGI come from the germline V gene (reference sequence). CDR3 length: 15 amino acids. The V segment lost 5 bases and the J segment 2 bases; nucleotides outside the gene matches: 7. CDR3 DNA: TGTGCCAGCAGTACCCCGGGACAGGGAACCTACGAGCAGTACTTC. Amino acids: CASSTPGQGTYEQYF.

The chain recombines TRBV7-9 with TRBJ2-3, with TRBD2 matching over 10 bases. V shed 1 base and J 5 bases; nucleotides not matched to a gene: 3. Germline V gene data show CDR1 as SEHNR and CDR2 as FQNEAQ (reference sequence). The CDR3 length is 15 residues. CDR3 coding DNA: TGTGCCAGCAGCTTAGGGGCTAGCGGGGGAGATACGCAGTATTTT. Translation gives CASSLGASGGDTQYF.

The CDR3 here is CASSLNRETQYF. The CDR3 DNA reads TGTGCCAGCAGCCTGAACAGGGAGACCCAGTACTTC. The chain combines TRBV6-6 with TRBJ2-5; tentative D call: TRBD1 (5 bases). The CDR3 has 12 residues. CDR1 is MNHNY and CDR2 is SVGAGI in the germline V gene (reference sequence). V was cut by 6 bases and J by 5 bases, with 10 bases left in between.

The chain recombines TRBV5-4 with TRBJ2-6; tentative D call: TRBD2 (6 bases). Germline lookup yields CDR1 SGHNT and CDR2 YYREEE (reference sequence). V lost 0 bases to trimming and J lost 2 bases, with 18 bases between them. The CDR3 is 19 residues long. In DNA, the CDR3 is TGTGCCAGCAGCTTGGGACCGGCAGGGAGGTTTGCTGGGGCCAACGTCCTGACTTTC. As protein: CASSLGPAGRFAGANVLTF.

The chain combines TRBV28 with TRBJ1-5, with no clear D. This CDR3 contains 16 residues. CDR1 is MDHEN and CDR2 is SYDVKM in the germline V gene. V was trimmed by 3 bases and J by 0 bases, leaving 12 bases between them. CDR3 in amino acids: CASSFVSLNSNQPQHF. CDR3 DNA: TGTGCCAGCAGTTTTGTCAGCCTCAATAGCAATCAGCCCCAGCATTTT.

The CDR3, as DNA: TGTGCCTGGAGGCAGGGCGACGGCTACACCTTC. Translating gives CAWRQGDGYTF. The rearrangement links TRBV30 to TRBJ1-2, with D maybe TRBD1 (5 bases). Germline V gives CDR1 GTSNPN, CDR2 SVGIG (reference sequence). Trimming removed 3 bases from V and 8 bases from J, with 10 bases in between. The CDR3 covers 11 residues.

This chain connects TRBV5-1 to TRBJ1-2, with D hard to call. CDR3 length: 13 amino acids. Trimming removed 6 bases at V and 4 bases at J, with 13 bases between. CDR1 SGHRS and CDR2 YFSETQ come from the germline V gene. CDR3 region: CASTARSGYGYTF. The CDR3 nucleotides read TGCGCCAGCACCGCCAGGTCGGGCTATGGCTACACCTTC. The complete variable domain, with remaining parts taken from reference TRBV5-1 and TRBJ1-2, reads KAGVTQTPRYLIKTRGQQVTLSCSPISGHRSVSWYQQTPGQGLQFLFEYFSETQRNKGNFPGRFSGRQFSNSRSEMNVSTLELGDSALYLCASTARSGYGYTFGSGTRLTVV.

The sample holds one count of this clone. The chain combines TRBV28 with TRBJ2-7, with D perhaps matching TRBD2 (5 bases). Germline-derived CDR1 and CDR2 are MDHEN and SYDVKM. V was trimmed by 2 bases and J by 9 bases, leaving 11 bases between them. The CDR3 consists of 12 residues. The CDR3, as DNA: TGTGCCAGCAGTTTAGAGCGGATCGGGCAGTACTTC. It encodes CASSLERIGQYF.